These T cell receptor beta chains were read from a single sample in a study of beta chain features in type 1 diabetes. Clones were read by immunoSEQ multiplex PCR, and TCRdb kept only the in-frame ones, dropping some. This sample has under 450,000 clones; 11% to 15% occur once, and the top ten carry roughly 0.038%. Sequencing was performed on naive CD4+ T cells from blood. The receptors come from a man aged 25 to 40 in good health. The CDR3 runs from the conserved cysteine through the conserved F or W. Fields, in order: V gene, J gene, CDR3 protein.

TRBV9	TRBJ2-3	CASSILAGLTNTQYF
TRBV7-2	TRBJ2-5	CASSLQAGQETQYF
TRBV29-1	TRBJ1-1	CSVEVSAWNTEAFF
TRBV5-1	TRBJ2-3	CASSLSSGIDTQYF
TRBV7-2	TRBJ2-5	CASTPHEGGAQETQYF
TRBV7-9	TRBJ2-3	CASSSSGGSDTQYF
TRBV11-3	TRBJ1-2	CASSLSSYGYTF
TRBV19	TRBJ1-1	CASSGGLGTEAFF
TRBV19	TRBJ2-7	CASSPFRGASSSYEQYF
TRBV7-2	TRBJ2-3	CASSRSLTSTDTQYF
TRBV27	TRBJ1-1	CASSIQGGIMNTEAFF
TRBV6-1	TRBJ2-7	CASSDPQGYEQYF
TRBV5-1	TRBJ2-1	CASSEAGNSYNEQFF
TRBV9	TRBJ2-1	CASSVARTSGAYNEQFF
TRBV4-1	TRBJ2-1	CASSQDGLRYNEQFF